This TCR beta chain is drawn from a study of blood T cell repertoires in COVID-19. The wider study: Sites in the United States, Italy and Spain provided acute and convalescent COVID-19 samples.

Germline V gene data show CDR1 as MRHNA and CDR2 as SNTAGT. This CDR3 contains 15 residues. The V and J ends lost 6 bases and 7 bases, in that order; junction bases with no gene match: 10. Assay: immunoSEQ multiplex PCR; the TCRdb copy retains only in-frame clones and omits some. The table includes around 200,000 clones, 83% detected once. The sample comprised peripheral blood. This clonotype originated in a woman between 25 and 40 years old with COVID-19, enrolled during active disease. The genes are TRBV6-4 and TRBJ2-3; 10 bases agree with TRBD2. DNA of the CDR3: TGTGCCAGCAGCGTGGGGGGACTAGCGTTCAATACGCAGTATTTT. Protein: CASSVGGLAFNTQYF.